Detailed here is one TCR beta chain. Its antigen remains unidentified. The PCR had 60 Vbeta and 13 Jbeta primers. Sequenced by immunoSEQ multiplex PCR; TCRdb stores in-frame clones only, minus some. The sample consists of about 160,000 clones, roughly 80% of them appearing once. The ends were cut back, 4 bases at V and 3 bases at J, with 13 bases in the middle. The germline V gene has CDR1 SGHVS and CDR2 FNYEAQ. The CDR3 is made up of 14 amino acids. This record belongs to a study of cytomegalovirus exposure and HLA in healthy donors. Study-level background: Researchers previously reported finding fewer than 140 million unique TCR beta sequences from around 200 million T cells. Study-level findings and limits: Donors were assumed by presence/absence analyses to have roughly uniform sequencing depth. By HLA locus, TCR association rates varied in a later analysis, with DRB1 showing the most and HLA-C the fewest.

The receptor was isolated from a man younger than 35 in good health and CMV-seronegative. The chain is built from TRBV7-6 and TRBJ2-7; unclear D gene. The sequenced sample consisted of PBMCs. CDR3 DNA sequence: TGTGCCAGCAGCTCCGGTGGGCCCAACTACGAGCAGTACTTC. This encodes CASSSGGPNYEQYF.